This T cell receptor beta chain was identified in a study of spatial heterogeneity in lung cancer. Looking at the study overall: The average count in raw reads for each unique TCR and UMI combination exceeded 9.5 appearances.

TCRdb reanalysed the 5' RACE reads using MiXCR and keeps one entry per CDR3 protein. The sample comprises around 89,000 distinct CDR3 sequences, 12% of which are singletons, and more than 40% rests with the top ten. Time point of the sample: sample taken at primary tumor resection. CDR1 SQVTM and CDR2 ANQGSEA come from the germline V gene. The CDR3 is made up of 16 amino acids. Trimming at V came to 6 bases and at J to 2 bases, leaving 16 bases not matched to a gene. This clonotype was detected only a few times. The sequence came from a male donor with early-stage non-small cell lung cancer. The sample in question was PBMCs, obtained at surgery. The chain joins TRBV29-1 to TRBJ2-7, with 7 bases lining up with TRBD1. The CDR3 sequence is CSVVLLDREATYEQYF. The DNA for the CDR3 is TGCAGCGTCGTGCTCCTCGACAGGGAAGCCACCTACGAGCAGTACTTC.